This TCR beta chain was retrieved from a study of T cells after posttransplantation cyclophosphamide. This clone was observed at least ten times. V shed 4 bases and J shed 1 base, with 17 bases lying between them. The CDR3 extends over 16 amino acids. Germline V lookup: CDR1 SGHRS, CDR2 YFSETQ. Some clones are missing from TCRdb's copy, which holds only in-frame ones; the method was immunoSEQ multiplex PCR. The sample was found to contain 40,000 to 60,000 clones, and every one recurs. The chain couples TRBV5-1 to TRBJ1-1; D perhaps matches TRBD1 (6 bases). Input material: PBMCs. This TCR came from a man in his forties in good health, CMV-negative, and a related stem cell transplant donor. The CDR3 DNA follows: TGCGCCAGCAGCCCCGGTGGGGGGGGCGCGAACACTGAAGCTTTCTTT. It is translated as CASSPGGGGANTEAFF.